This T cell receptor beta chain was recovered during a study of T cell responses to AZD1222 COVID-19 vaccine. CDR3 length: 14 residues. Trimming left V 5 bases short and J 7 bases short, with 17 bases between. Germline CDR1 is MDHEN and CDR2 is SYDVKM. It was second doses at about 4 or about 12 weeks that were pooled. Study-wide results and caveats: Spike-specific TCR breadth rose after two AZD1222 doses, and depth rose as well. Repertoire sampling was restricted to post-peak T cell response timepoints.

Note on this clone: Its target is unknown.

Profiling relied on immunoSEQ multiplex PCR, and the TCRdb table lists in-frame clones only, not all of them. The sample lists 150,000 to 200,000 clones, 92% occurring once. The specimen was peripheral blood, collected 28 days after the second AZD1222 dose. V usage is TRBV28 and J usage is TRBJ1-1; D unclear. This clonotype originated in an adult who received the AZD1222 COVID-19 vaccine. The CDR3, as DNA: TGTGCCAGCAGTCCGAGACAAAATTGGGGTGAAGCTTTCTTT. Translated: CASSPRQNWGEAFF.